One and the same sample provided the 22 T cell receptor beta chains below, sequenced in a study of T cell responses to AZD1222 COVID-19 vaccine. Only in-frame clones appear in the TCRdb table, and some are missing; sequencing was by immunoSEQ multiplex PCR. The sample records 200,000 or so clones, approximately 87% being singletons. Sequenced here: peripheral blood, sampled on day 0 of MenACWY control vaccination. These receptors all stem from an adult in good health.

The CDR3, as DNA: TGCAGCGGCGGGACAGGGGGCGACGAGCAGTACTTC. It translates to CSGGTGGDEQYF. The V and J genes are TRBV29-1 and TRBJ2-7; 12 nucleotides match TRBD1. The CDR3 extends over 12 amino acids. Trimming at V came to 7 bases and at J to 5 bases, leaving 3 bases not matched to a gene. CDR1 is SQVTM, CDR2 ANQGSEA, per germline.

The chain links TRBV3-1 (or the pseudogene TRBV3-2) to TRBJ2-7; TRBD1 or TRBD2 may be the D gene (5 bases each). The CDR3 consists of 14 residues. From germline, CDR1 is LGHDT and CDR2 YNNKEL (reference sequence). With 4 bases removed from V and 3 bases from J, the gap between germline ends came to 13 bases. The CDR3 nucleotides are TGTGCCAGCAGCCGCCGGGACCCAGACTACGAGCAGTACTTC. Translating gives CASSRRDPDYEQYF.

This clone has only one observation. The rearrangement joins TRBV5-1 to TRBJ2-7, with TRBD2 matching over 11 bases. Germline values: CDR1 SGHRS, CDR2 YFSETQ. The CDR3 is 14 residues long. V shed 3 bases, J shed 8 bases, and the junction held 7 bases outside the gene matches. The CDR3 protein is CASSYGTSGTKQYF. In DNA form, the CDR3 reads TGCGCCAGCAGCTACGGGACTAGCGGTACGAAGCAGTACTTC.

This clone was counted once. This chain links TRBV19 with TRBJ1-5; tentatively, D is TRBD1 (6 bases). The ends were cut back, 6 bases at V and 2 bases at J, with 17 bases in the middle. Germline V gene sequence: CDR1 LNHDA, CDR2 SQIVND (reference sequence). This CDR3 contains 16 residues. The CDR3 DNA follows: TGTGCCAGTAGGGCTCAGGGGAGGTCGGGCAATCAGCCCCAGCATTTT. It translates to CASRAQGRSGNQPQHF.

This clone was picked up a small number of times. The CDR3 region has the DNA TGCGCCAGCAGCGCACAGGAATCTGAAAAACTGTTTTTT. This codes for CASSAQESEKLFF. The chain is built from TRBV5-1 and TRBJ1-4, with D possibly matching TRBD1 (5 bases). Germline values: CDR1 SGHRS, CDR2 YFSETQ. V lost 4 bases and J lost 7, with 11 bases in between. The CDR3 extends over 13 amino acids.

The rearrangement links TRBV27 to TRBJ1-6; D may be TRBD1 (5 bases). Trimming removed 2 bases from V and 0 bases from J, with 11 bases in between. This CDR3 has 17 residues. Germline V lookup: CDR1 MNHEY, CDR2 SMNVEV (reference sequence). This chain's CDR3 is CASSLTRQSSYNSPLHF. The CDR3 DNA follows: TGTGCCAGCAGTTTAACCCGACAGAGCTCCTATAATTCACCCCTCCACTTT.

The rearrangement joins TRBV9 to TRBJ2-2; maybe TRBD1 (6 bases). Germline CDR1 is SGDLS and CDR2 is YYNGEE. Trimming took 0 bases from V and 2 from J, leaving 11 bases between them. The CDR3 consists of 16 residues. CDR3 in amino acids: CASSVERGINTGELFF. The DNA of the CDR3 is TGTGCCAGCAGCGTAGAGAGGGGGATAAACACCGGGGAGCTGTTTTTT.

This clone was counted a few times. The chain uses TRBV5-6 and TRBJ1-2; 9 nucleotides match TRBD1. CDR3 size: 13 residues. V lost 4 bases and J lost 8; bases outside the gene matches: 6. Germline V gene data show CDR1 as SGHDT and CDR2 as YYEEEE. In DNA, the CDR3 is TGTGCCAGCAGCCGGGACAGGGAGGACGGCTACACCTTC. The encoded protein is CASSRDREDGYTF.

The sample holds one count of this clone. The chain recombines TRBV6-5 with TRBJ2-3, with TRBD2 as a possible D gene (6 bases). The CDR3 loop spans 13 amino acids. Germline V CDR1 and CDR2: MNHEY, SVGAGI. V shed 4 bases and J shed 2 bases, with 7 bases lying between them. The chain's CDR3 is CASSLAVTDTQYF. The CDR3 bases are TGTGCCAGCAGTTTAGCGGTCACAGATACGCAGTATTTT.

The V and J genes are TRBV9 and TRBJ1-3; D uncertain. The CDR3 extends over 14 amino acids. V shed 3 bases and J shed 2 bases, with 9 bases lying between them. Germline loops: CDR1 SGDLS, CDR2 YYNGEE. The CDR3 bases are TGTGCCAGCAGCGGAGGCCAGGCTGGAAACACCATATATTTT. This sequence encodes CASSGGQAGNTIYF. Full variable domain (outside the CDR3, taken from reference TRBV9 and TRBJ1-3): DSGVTQTPKHLITATGQRVTLRCSPRSGDLSVYWYQQSLDQGLQFLIQYYNGEERAKGNILERFSAQQFPDLHSELNLSSLELGDSALYFCASSGGQAGNTIYFGEGSWLTVV.

The V and J genes are TRBV3-1 (or the pseudogene TRBV3-2) and TRBJ2-5; D is possibly TRBD2 (6 bases). Germline V gives CDR1 LGHDT, CDR2 YNNKEL (reference sequence). CDR3 length equals 15 residues. Trimming removed 0 bases from V and 5 bases from J, with 13 bases in between. The CDR3 spells CASSQDSGPRETQYF. In DNA form, the CDR3 reads TGTGCCAGCAGCCAAGATAGCGGCCCGCGGGAGACCCAGTACTTC.

The rearrangement joins TRBV9 to TRBJ2-1; 13 bases agree with TRBD2. The CDR3 length is 15 residues. Germline CDR1 is SGDLS and CDR2 is YYNGEE. J was trimmed by 7 bases and V by 0 bases; bases with no gene match: 1. CDR3 bases: TGTGCCAGCAGCGTAGAGGGACTAGCGGGAAATGAGCAGTTCTTC. It specifies CASSVEGLAGNEQFF.

The J gene is TRBJ1-2, the V gene TRBV5-8; 8 bases align to TRBD1. The CDR3 runs 14 residues. Germline CDR1 reads SGHTS; CDR2 reads YDEGEE. V lost 8 bases, J lost 8 bases, and 14 bases stayed unmatched. DNA of the CDR3: TGTGCCAGTATGACAGGGGTCGCCACACGGGGCTACACCTTC. Translation gives CASMTGVATRGYTF.

The chain uses TRBV7-9 and TRBJ2-3, with TRBD2 matching 7 bases. Unmatched junction bases numbered 8, after V lost 0 bases and J lost 2 bases. The CDR3 spans 17 residues. The V gene's germline CDR1 is SEHNR and CDR2 FQNEAQ (reference sequence). CDR3 loop: CASSLAGLTLATDTQYF. The CDR3 DNA sequence: TGTGCCAGCAGCTTAGCGGGACTAACTCTAGCCACAGATACGCAGTATTTT.

The rearrangement links TRBV5-8 to TRBJ1-4; perhaps TRBD1 as D (5 bases). Deletions cut 3 bases from V and 3 bases from J, with 9 bases between. The CDR3 has 14 residues. Germline CDR1 reads SGHTS; CDR2 reads YDEGEE. The CDR3 loop reads CASSSDTANEKLFF. DNA for the CDR3: TGTGCCAGCAGCTCGGACACCGCTAATGAAAAACTGTTTTTT.

This chain joins TRBV6-5 and TRBJ2-7; D may be TRBD1 (5 bases). The germline V and J ends were trimmed by 6 bases and 1 base, with 10 bases remaining between them. This CDR3 region has 13 residues. The germline gives CDR1 MNHEY, CDR2 SVGAGI. CDR3 sequence (DNA): TGTGCCAGCAGCGACAGTACATCCTACGAGCAGTACTTC. Translated: CASSDSTSYEQYF.

This clone was counted a single time. The chain employs TRBV6-2 or TRBV6-3 and TRBJ2-3; possibly TRBD1 or TRBD2 for D (5 bases each). The CDR3 covers 15 residues. Germline CDR1 and CDR2: MNHEY and SVGEGT. V was clipped by 3 bases and J by 0 bases, with 10 bases between them. CDR3 nucleotide sequence: TGTGCCAGCAGTTATGGGGGTGCAAGCACAGATACGCAGTATTTT. Its translation is CASSYGGASTDTQYF.

This clone was detected only once. CDR3 amino acids: CAWTETSTEQYF. In DNA form, the CDR3 reads TGTGCCTGGACCGAAACTAGCACCGAGCAGTACTTC. The gene calls are TRBV30 and TRBJ2-7, with a tentative D call TRBD2 (6 bases). The V and J ends lost 4 bases and 6 bases respectively, with 13 bases between them. This CDR3 comprises 12 residues. CDR1 and CDR2 from the germline V gene are GTSNPN and SVGIG (reference sequence). The full variable domain, completed using reference TRBV30 and TRBJ2-7, is SQTIHQWPATLVQPVGSPLSLECTVEGTSNPNLYWYRQAAGRGLQLLFYSVGIGQISSEVPQNLSASRPQDRQFILSSKKLLLSDSGFYLCAWTETSTEQYFGPGTRLTVT.

Details on this clone: One junction end does not reproduce the germline sequence, and a read error may be involved. The same CDR3 can be traced to other DNA sequences in this sample. V is TRBV19 and J is TRBJ2-7; D unclear. Germline loops: CDR1 LNHDA, CDR2 SQIVND (reference sequence). The CDR3 consists of 14 residues. CDR3 nucleotides: TGTGCTAGTAGTATAGAATTGCCGGGCTACGAGCAGTACTTC. Encoded protein: CASSIELPGYEQYF.

This chain links TRBV2 with TRBJ2-7; a possible D gene is TRBD2 (5 bases). Deletions cut 4 bases from V and 5 bases from J, with 6 bases between. Per the germline V gene, CDR1 is SNHLY and CDR2 is FYNNEI. The CDR3 is 11 residues long. For the CDR3, the DNA is TGTGCCAGCAGTGGAGGGCACGAGCAGTACTTC. Translated: CASSGGHEQYF.

This chain connects TRBV10-3 to TRBJ2-5; D is unresolved. Per the germline V gene, CDR1 is ENHRY and CDR2 is SYGVKD. Deletions cut 2 bases from V and 5 bases from J, with 12 bases between. The CDR3 contains 14 residues. CDR3 sequence: CAISENPLRETQYF. As DNA, the CDR3 is TGTGCCATCAGTGAGAACCCCTTGCGGGAGACCCAGTACTTC.

This clone was detected only once. The genes are TRBV28 and TRBJ1-2; no firm D call. V lost 7 bases and J lost 0, with 12 bases in between. The germline CDR1 and CDR2 sequences are MDHEN and SYDVKM. The CDR3 has 14 amino acids. The CDR3 loop reads CASTLGNANYGYTF. The CDR3 DNA sequence: TGTGCCAGCACCTTAGGTAACGCTAACTATGGCTACACCTTC.